Described below is a single T cell receptor (beta chain) sequence and its context. The target antigen is unknown. Treatment in this sample: oral pan-JAK inhibitor, 5-10 mg twice daily. From PBMCs, CD4+ and CD8+ T cells were sorted. As the sequencing template, cDNA was produced by extracting RNA and reverse transcribing it. TCRdb's table, derived via immunoSEQ multiplex PCR, lists solely in-frame clones and lacks some. The sample gives a few hundred thousand clones, more than 30% of which show up once; under 0.55% is in the top ten. This record belongs to a study of CD8+ T cells in alopecia areata. Turning to the study itself: Treated patients were given 5 to 10 mg oral tofacitinib twice daily. The study's findings and limits: Normal scalp showed lower clonality than lesional scalp, especially alopecia totalis/universalis. In patients, TCRs were shared less clearly than in mice, and HLA may possibly be involved.

Specimen: CD4+ T cells sorted from blood, collected at approximately week 30, from a patient treated with tofacitinib. This TCR derives from a human donor with alopecia areata.

In nucleotides, the CDR3 is TGTGCCAGCAGTCGTTCCGGACGGGAATATAGTGGCTACACCTTC. Translating it yields CASSRSGREYSGYTF. The chain recombines TRBV7-2 with TRBJ1-2; D is uncertain. The V end lost 6 bases, the J end lost 7 bases, and 21 bases lay between the germline ends. The CDR3 covers 15 residues. Looked up from germline, CDR1 is SGHTA and CDR2 is FQGNSA.